Below are 20 T cell receptor beta chains sequenced from a single sample in a study of blood T cell repertoires in COVID-19. Using immunoSEQ multiplex PCR, the repertoire was profiled, and TCRdb retains in-frame clones only, with some absent. The table records about 300,000 clones, about nine tenths of them present only once. The sample was peripheral blood. These receptors were collected from a woman between 40 and 50 years old who had recovered from COVID-19.

CDR3 DNA: TGTGCCAGCAGCCCGGACAGGGTGGGAACTGAAGCTTTCTTT. This gives the protein CASSPDRVGTEAFF. J is TRBJ1-1 and V is TRBV11-2, with 8 bases fitting TRBD1. The CDR3 extends over 14 amino acids. Per the germline V gene, CDR1 is SGHAT and CDR2 is FQNNGV. The trim removed 5 bases at V and 5 bases at J, leaving 7 bases unmatched.

This clone was observed a single time. The gene calls are TRBV9 and TRBJ2-3; maybe TRBD2 (7 bases). Trimming cost V 0 bases and J 1 base, with 9 bases left between them. The germline V gene has CDR1 SGDLS and CDR2 YYNGEE. The CDR3 spans 15 residues. Here the CDR3 reads CASSVGGGGTDTQYF. In DNA form, the CDR3 reads TGTGCCAGCAGCGTAGGAGGGGGGGGCACAGATACGCAGTATTTT.

This clone occurred once. CDR3 region: CASSSGQVGTEAFF. The CDR3 DNA sequence: TGTGCCAGCAGCTCGGGACAGGTTGGGACTGAAGCTTTCTTT. The V gene is TRBV5-4, the J gene TRBJ1-1, with TRBD1 matching over 8 bases. The germline V gene encodes CDR1 SGHNT and CDR2 YYREEE (reference sequence). With 3 bases clipped from V and 5 bases from J, the junction kept 6 bases outside the gene matches. This CDR3 comprises 14 residues.

This chain joins TRBV10-2 and TRBJ1-1; a weak D match, TRBD1 (6 bases). Trimming cost V 3 bases and J 3 bases, with 14 bases left between them. Germline V gives CDR1 WSHSY, CDR2 SAAADI. CDR3 size: 15 residues. The CDR3 bases are TGCGCCAGCAGTGACAGGGGCTATGGTGACACTGAAGCTTTCTTT. Its translation is CASSDRGYGDTEAFF.

J is TRBJ2-3 and V is TRBV5-4, with 7 bases identical to TRBD2. The length of the CDR3 is 18 residues. The J segment lost 0 bases and the V segment lost 3 bases, leaving 13 bases of the junction unmatched. CDR1 and CDR2 (germline): SGHNT, YYREEE (reference sequence). CDR3 nucleotides: TGTGCCAGCAGCTCCTTCCTGCGCGGGAGAGGGAGCACAGATACGCAGTATTTT. Translation gives CASSSFLRGRGSTDTQYF.

V usage is TRBV5-1 and J usage is TRBJ2-7; 7 bases align to TRBD1. CDR3 size: 14 residues. The V and J ends lost 3 bases and 2 bases, in that order; junction bases with no gene match: 5. Germline V lookup: CDR1 SGHRS, CDR2 YFSETQ. The CDR3 bases are TGCGCCAGCAGCTCCCCGGGACAGCCCTACGAGCAGTACTTC. Amino acid sequence: CASSSPGQPYEQYF.

This rearrangement joins TRBV7-2 to TRBJ1-2; D ambiguous. Germline V lookup: CDR1 SGHTA, CDR2 FQGNSA. The V end was cut by 1 base, the J end by 4 bases, with 13 bases between. CDR3 length equals 15 residues. The CDR3, as DNA: TGTGCCAGCAGCTTAGTCGGTTCGGCAGGCTATGGCTACACCTTC. It codes for CASSLVGSAGYGYTF.

A note on this clone: The sample has other DNA sequences that encode this CDR3 too. V is TRBV6-6 and J is TRBJ1-3, with 9 bases lining up with TRBD1. The V gene end was trimmed by 0 bases and the J gene end by 8 bases; junction bases not matched to a gene: 5. The CDR3 length is 15 residues. Germline CDR1 is MNHNY and CDR2 is SVGAGI (reference sequence). The CDR3 nucleotides read TGTGCCAGCAGTTACTCTCTGGACAGGGGAGACACCATATATTTT. Translating gives CASSYSLDRGDTIYF.

The chain has TRBV19 and TRBJ1-5; D might be TRBD1 (6 bases). This CDR3 contains 15 residues. CDR1 and CDR2 from the germline V gene are LNHDA and SQIVND (reference sequence). V lost 6 bases, J lost 0 bases, and 12 bases lay in between. CDR3 loop: CASRATGNSNQPQHF. The CDR3 DNA sequence: TGTGCCAGTAGGGCCACAGGGAATAGCAATCAGCCCCAGCATTTT.

J is TRBJ1-3 and V is TRBV5-6, with a weak D call TRBD1 (5 bases). The V end was cut by 2 bases, the J end by 6 bases, with 21 bases between. Germline CDR1 reads SGHDT; CDR2 reads YYEEEE. The CDR3 runs 17 residues. CDR3 coding DNA: TGTGCCAGCAGCTTACCCGTCGGGGGGTTGAACGAAAACACCATATATTTT. Translating it yields CASSLPVGGLNENTIYF. The full variable domain, in which reference TRBV5-6 and TRBJ1-3 provide the parts outside the CDR3, is DAGVTQSPTHLIKTRGQQVTLRCSPKSGHDTVSWYQQALGQGPQFIFQYYEEEERQRGNFPDRFSGHQFPNYSSELNVNALLLGDSALYLCASSLPVGGLNENTIYFGEGSWLTVV.

This chain uses TRBV3-1 (or the pseudogene TRBV3-2) with TRBJ2-7; 8 bases align to TRBD1. The CDR3 has 14 residues. Germline assignment: CDR1 LGHDT and CDR2 YNNKEL (reference sequence). V shed 5 bases and J 2 bases; nucleotides not matched to a gene: 5. CDR3: CASSAGQGTYEQYF. CDR3 bases: TGTGCCAGCAGCGCTGGACAGGGAACCTACGAGCAGTACTTC.

V and J are TRBV10-1 and TRBJ2-1, with 7 bases lining up with TRBD2. Germline values: CDR1 WNHNN, CDR2 SYGVQD (reference sequence). V shed 2 bases and J 1 base; nucleotides not matched to a gene: 2. There are 15 residues in the CDR3. CDR3 nucleotide sequence: TGCGCCAGCAGTGAGACAGCGGGGTCCTACAATGAGCAGTTCTTC. Protein sequence: CASSETAGSYNEQFF.

The chain recombines TRBV3-1 (or the pseudogene TRBV3-2) with TRBJ1-6; unclear D gene. Germline assignment: CDR1 LGHDT and CDR2 YNNKEL (reference sequence). V gave up 0 bases and J gave up 8 bases, with 8 bases separating them. This CDR3 spans 14 amino acids. The CDR3 DNA reads as TGTGCCAGCAGCCAAGATTTTCAGGATTCACCCCTCCACTTT. Translation: CASSQDFQDSPLHF.

The genes are TRBV21-1 and TRBJ2-7; the tabulated D call, TRBD2, remains unverified against the DNA. TRBV21-1 is annotated as a pseudogene. There are 16 residues in the CDR3. Here the CDR3 DNA reads TGTGCCAGCAAGACTCCAGAGGGGAGGTCCTCCTACGAGCAGTACTTC. Translated, it gives CASKTPEGRSSYEQYF.

The rearrangement joins TRBV25-1 to TRBJ2-2; possibly TRBD1 for D (5 bases). Germline CDR1 MGHDK, CDR2 SYGVNS. This CDR3 comprises 14 residues. The ends were cut back, 3 bases at V and 1 base at J, with 6 bases in the middle. The CDR3: CASSDRVNTGELFF. As DNA, the CDR3 is TGTGCCAGCAGTGACAGGGTGAACACCGGGGAGCTGTTTTTT.

The chain recombines TRBV11-2 with TRBJ1-2; possibly TRBD1 for D (5 bases). Between the trimmed V and J ends, which lost 5 bases and 4 bases, there was a span of 11 bases. The CDR3 runs to 13 residues. The germline V gene encodes CDR1 SGHAT and CDR2 FQNNGV. CDR3 loop: CASSDAQGYGYTF. As DNA, the CDR3 is TGTGCCAGCAGCGATGCCCAGGGCTATGGCTACACCTTC. The full variable domain, its missing parts supplied by reference TRBV11-2 and TRBJ1-2, is EAGVAQSPRYKIIEKRQSVAFWCNPISGHATLYWYQQILGQGPKLLIQFQNNGVVDDSQLPKDRFSAERLKGVDSTLKIQPAKLEDSAVYLCASSDAQGYGYTFGSGTRLTVV.

The chain recombines TRBV10-3 with TRBJ2-7; 10 bases are shared with TRBD2. CDR3 length: 16 amino acids. Germline CDR1 and CDR2: ENHRY and SYGVKD. V was clipped by 7 bases and J by 2 bases; unmatched bases: 11. Written as DNA, the CDR3 is TGTGCCATCACCCCCGGGGCAGCGGGGGGGACCTACGAGCAGTACTTC. Protein: CAITPGAAGGTYEQYF.

This clone occurred a few times. The chain combines TRBV9 with TRBJ1-2; D uncertain. This CDR3 contains 13 residues. Germline CDR1 SGDLS, CDR2 YYNGEE. The germline V and J ends were trimmed by 3 bases and 3 bases, with 9 bases remaining between them. The DNA of the CDR3 is TGTGCCAGCAGCGAGGGAGTAGACTATGGCTACACCTTC. It specifies CASSEGVDYGYTF.

The rearrangement joins TRBV5-1 to TRBJ2-7; 7 positions match TRBD1. Germline-derived CDR1 and CDR2 are SGHRS and YFSETQ. CDR3 length: 16 amino acids. V gave up 0 bases and J gave up 2 bases; unmatched junction bases: 8. The CDR3, as DNA: TGCGCCAGCAGCTTGGCCCCCACAGGGGTCCCCTACGAGCAGTACTTC. Amino acids: CASSLAPTGVPYEQYF.

V gene TRBV6-1 combines with J gene TRBJ1-5; 8 nucleotides match TRBD1. The CDR3 covers 17 residues. V lost 3 bases to trimming and J lost 2 bases; unmatched junction nucleotides: 9. Germline values: CDR1 MNHNS, CDR2 SASEGT. The CDR3 region has the DNA TGTGCCAGCAGTGAGATGCCCCAGGGGGCCGGCAATCAGCCCCAGCATTTT. The encoded protein is CASSEMPQGAGNQPQHF.